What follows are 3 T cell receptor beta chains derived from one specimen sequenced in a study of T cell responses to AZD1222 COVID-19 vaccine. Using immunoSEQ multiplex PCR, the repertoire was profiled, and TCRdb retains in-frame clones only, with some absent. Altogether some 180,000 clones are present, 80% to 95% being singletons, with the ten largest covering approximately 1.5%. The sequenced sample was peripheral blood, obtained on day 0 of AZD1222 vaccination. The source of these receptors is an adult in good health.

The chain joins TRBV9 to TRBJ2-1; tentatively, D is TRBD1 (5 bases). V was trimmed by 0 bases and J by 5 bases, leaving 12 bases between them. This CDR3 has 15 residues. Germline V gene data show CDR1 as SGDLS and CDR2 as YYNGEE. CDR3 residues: CASSVVPQGHNEQFF. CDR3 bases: TGTGCCAGCAGCGTAGTACCTCAGGGCCACAATGAGCAGTTCTTC.

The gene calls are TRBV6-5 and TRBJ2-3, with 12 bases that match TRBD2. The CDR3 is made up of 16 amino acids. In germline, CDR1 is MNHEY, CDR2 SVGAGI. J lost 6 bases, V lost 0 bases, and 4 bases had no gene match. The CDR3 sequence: CASSYSLAGGRDTQYF. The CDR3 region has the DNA TGTGCCAGCAGTTACTCGCTAGCGGGGGGGCGGGATACGCAGTATTTT.

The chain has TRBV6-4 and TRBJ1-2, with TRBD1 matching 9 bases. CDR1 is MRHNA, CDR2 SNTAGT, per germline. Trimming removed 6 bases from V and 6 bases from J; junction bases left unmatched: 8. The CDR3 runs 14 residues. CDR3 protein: CASRRTGGVDGYTF. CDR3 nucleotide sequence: TGTGCCAGCAGGAGAACAGGGGGCGTCGATGGCTACACCTTC.